The 21 T cell receptor beta chains in this list originate from one sample, sequenced in a study of beta chain features in type 1 diabetes (dated by TCRdb to the late 2010s). Receptors were amplified or captured by the immunoSEQ multiplex PCR assay. All of the isolated RNA was reverse transcribed with the High Capacity cDNA Reverse Transcription Kit, so expressed TCRB transcripts were sequenced. Held by TCRdb, this immuneACCESS table contains in-frame sequences only and omits some clones. Under half of the omission traces to an unresolved V gene where checked; the cause of the rest is unknown. The sample table records a few hundred thousand clones; around a quarter of these occur just once. The top ten constitute under 5% of the sample. Sample: central memory CD4+ T cells from blood. Every receptor here comes from a man aged 25 to 40 in good health.

This clone has only a few counts. The chain combines TRBV7-9 with TRBJ2-1, with D possibly TRBD2 on 6 matching bases. The CDR3 is made up of 17 amino acids. V lost 5 bases, J lost 6 bases, and 23 bases lay in between. The germline CDR1 and CDR2 sequences are SEHNR and FQNEAQ (reference sequence). The CDR3 DNA reads TGTGCCAGCAGCCAACCCTATAGCGGTCGATCCGGCAATGAGCAGTTCTTC. This encodes CASSQPYSGRSGNEQFF.

This clone has a handful of counts. The gene calls are TRBV15 and TRBJ1-4; unclear D gene. V lost 1 base, J lost 5 bases, and 5 bases lay in between. CDR1 and CDR2 (germline): LNHNV, YYDKDF (reference sequence). This CDR3 has 13 amino acids. Here the CDR3 reads CATSRGFNEKLFF. The CDR3 DNA reads as TGTGCCACCAGCAGAGGGTTCAATGAAAAACTGTTTTTT.

The CDR3 region is CASSLRRGNQETQYF. The CDR3 coding sequence is TGTGCCAGCAGCCTCAGGCGCGGGAACCAAGAGACCCAGTACTTC. The V and J genes are TRBV5-4 and TRBJ2-5; D is perhaps TRBD2 (6 bases). With 4 bases removed from V and 0 bases from J, the gap between germline ends came to 13 bases. The length of the CDR3 is 15 residues. Germline-derived CDR1 and CDR2 are SGHNT and YYREEE (reference sequence). Using reference TRBV5-4 and TRBJ2-5 for the parts outside the CDR3, the full variable domain is ETGVTQSPTHLIKTRGQQVTLRCSSQSGHNTVSWYQQALGQGPQFIFQYYREEENGRGNFPPRFSGLQFPNYSSELNVNALELDDSALYLCASSLRRGNQETQYFGPGTRLLVL.

The chain combines TRBV30 with TRBJ2-5, with TRBD2 identical over 12 bases. From germline, CDR1 is GTSNPN and CDR2 SVGIG (reference sequence). The CDR3 consists of 15 residues. Trimming removed 7 bases from V and 5 bases from J; junction bases left unmatched: 11. The CDR3 here is CAYPPSGRAEETQYF. The CDR3, as DNA: TGTGCCTACCCCCCTAGCGGGAGGGCTGAGGAGACCCAGTACTTC.

This clone was observed a few times. The rearrangement joins TRBV10-1 to TRBJ1-2; TRBD1 matches 7 bases. Per germline, CDR1 WNHNN and CDR2 SYGVQD (reference sequence). V lost 3 bases and J lost 4; bases outside the gene matches: 5. There are 14 residues in the CDR3. DNA for the CDR3: TGCGCCAGCAGTGACCACGGGACAGCCTATGGCTACACCTTC. Amino acids: CASSDHGTAYGYTF.

This chain connects TRBV6-5 to TRBJ1-1, with D uncertain. This CDR3 has 13 amino acids. Germline CDR1 MNHEY, CDR2 SVGAGI. V dropped 1 base and J dropped 4 bases, with 7 bases sitting between them. CDR3 protein: CASSYFEGTEAFF. CDR3 DNA: TGTGCCAGCAGTTACTTTGAGGGCACTGAAGCTTTCTTT.

The chain carries TRBV5-1 and TRBJ1-3; D is uncertain. Deletions cut 0 bases from V and 1 base from J, with 14 bases between. This CDR3 has 17 residues. In germline, CDR1 is SGHRS, CDR2 YFSETQ. CDR3 nucleotide sequence: TGCGCCAGCAGCTTGGTAGGTCGGGATCGGTCTGGAAACACCATATATTTT. It translates to CASSLVGRDRSGNTIYF.

This clone was picked up many times. This specimen includes other DNA sequences encoding the same CDR3. The chain links TRBV30 to TRBJ2-6; D uncertain. The CDR3 extends over 12 amino acids. Trimming cost V 0 bases and J 4 bases, with 1 base left between them. The V gene's germline CDR1 is GTSNPN and CDR2 SVGIG (reference sequence). In DNA form, the CDR3 reads TGTGCCTGGAGTGTAGGGGCCAACGTCCTGACTTTC. The encoded protein is CAWSVGANVLTF.

The J gene is TRBJ2-2, the V gene TRBV5-4; a weak D match, TRBD2 (6 bases). The V gene's germline CDR1 is SGHNT and CDR2 YYREEE (reference sequence). This CDR3 is built from 15 residues. V was pared by 2 bases and J by 8 bases, with 16 bases between. This chain's CDR3 is CASSFGARGAGELFF. The CDR3 bases are TGTGCCAGCAGCTTTGGAGCGCGCGGGGCTGGGGAGCTGTTTTTT.

This clone has just a few counts. The chain recombines TRBV30 with TRBJ2-7; D possibly matches TRBD1 or TRBD2 (5 bases each). This CDR3 region has 16 residues. CDR1 and CDR2 (germline): GTSNPN, SVGIG (reference sequence). V was trimmed by 4 bases and J by 0 bases, leaving 19 bases between them. The CDR3 region has the DNA TGTGCCTGGACGACACTAAGGGACGGCCTCTCCTACGAGCAGTACTTC. This encodes CAWTTLRDGLSYEQYF.

This clone was seen more than once but under ten times. The chain uses TRBV19 and TRBJ2-4, with a possible D match to TRBD2 (6 bases). Germline V gives CDR1 LNHDA, CDR2 SQIVND (reference sequence). The CDR3 has 13 residues. V was trimmed by 4 bases and J by 5 bases, leaving 9 bases between them. CDR3 bases: TGTGCCAGTAGTACGAGGGAGGAAAACATTCAGTACTTC. Protein product: CASSTREENIQYF.

The table lists this clone with a few counts. The V and J genes are TRBV7-2 and TRBJ2-1; 10 bases match TRBD2. Trimming removed 2 bases from V and 2 bases from J; junction bases left unmatched: 9. The CDR3 runs 18 residues. Per germline, CDR1 SGHTA and CDR2 FQGNSA. CDR3 nucleotides: TGTGCCAGCAGCTTAATATTTAGCGGGGGGAACGCCTACAATGAGCAGTTCTTC. It yields the protein CASSLIFSGGNAYNEQFF.

As for this clone: A far larger clone is one nucleotide away, so this likely arose from a read error. In the same sample, other DNA sequences code for this CDR3. The V gene is TRBV25-1, the J gene TRBJ2-3, with D unclear. The length of the CDR3 is 12 residues. Trimming pared 6 bases from V and 0 bases from J, leaving 4 bases between. In germline, CDR1 is MGHDK, CDR2 SYGVNS. DNA for the CDR3: TGTGCCAGCAGCAGTAGCACAGATACGCAGTATTTT. It specifies CASSSSTDTQYF.

Only a few counts were recorded for this clone. The chain combines TRBV2 with TRBJ2-5; TRBD2 matches 8 bases. Germline lookup yields CDR1 SNHLY and CDR2 FYNNEI. The V and J ends lost 5 bases and 5 bases, in that order; junction bases with no gene match: 13. The CDR3 spans 16 residues. CDR3: CASSTSPGLVVETQYF. The CDR3 bases are TGTGCCAGCAGTACCTCACCGGGACTAGTGGTTGAGACCCAGTACTTC.

V is TRBV18 and J is TRBJ2-5, with 9 positions matching TRBD1. The length of the CDR3 is 15 residues. The V gene's germline CDR1 is KGHSH and CDR2 LQKENI. V was pared by 3 bases and J by 5 bases, with 7 bases of the junction left unmatched. This CDR3 reads CASSPYRGRPETQYF. In DNA, the CDR3 is TGTGCCAGCTCACCGTACAGGGGGCGTCCCGAGACCCAGTACTTC.

V and J are TRBV27 and TRBJ2-3; D ambiguous. The germline gives CDR1 MNHEY, CDR2 SMNVEV (reference sequence). The CDR3 contains 11 residues. The V end was cut by 5 bases, the J end by 6 bases, with 6 bases between. CDR3 sequence: CASSPGDTQYF. The CDR3 DNA follows: TGTGCCAGCAGTCCCGGGGATACGCAGTATTTT.

This clone was found a few times. The chain combines TRBV6-5 with TRBJ2-3; no definite D call. Germline-derived CDR1 and CDR2 are MNHEY and SVGAGI. There are 13 residues in the CDR3. Trimming shortened V by 6 bases and J by 4 bases, and 11 bases separated the two germline ends. In nucleotides, the CDR3 is TGTGCCAGCAGGCGCTCCAAGGCAGATACGCAGTATTTT. It codes for CASRRSKADTQYF.

The rearrangement joins TRBV4-3 to TRBJ1-1, with TRBD1 matching 9 bases. J gave up 4 bases and V 0 bases, and 9 bases lay outside the gene matches. This CDR3 region has 17 residues. Germline V gene data show CDR1 as LGHNA and CDR2 as YSLEER. CDR3 DNA sequence: TGCGCCAGCAGCCAAGACGGTCCCGGGACAGGGATCACTGAAGCTTTCTTT. Translated: CASSQDGPGTGITEAFF.

This chain links TRBV5-4 with TRBJ2-5; 10 bases align to TRBD2. The junction had 1 base not matched to a gene; V was cut back by 5 bases and J by 3 bases. Germline lookup yields CDR1 SGHNT and CDR2 YYREEE (reference sequence). The length of the CDR3 is 13 residues. CDR3 residues: CASRGLAEETQYF. DNA of the CDR3: TGTGCCAGCAGAGGACTAGCGGAAGAGACCCAGTACTTC.

The table lists this clone with many counts. The chain recombines TRBV7-2 with TRBJ2-3; D possibly corresponds to TRBD1 (6 bases). This CDR3 has 15 amino acids. Germline lookup yields CDR1 SGHTA and CDR2 FQGNSA. The V gene lost 5 bases and the J gene lost 2 bases, with 14 bases spanning the gap. The CDR3 is CASSPTGSLTDTQYF. The CDR3 nucleotides are TGTGCCAGCAGCCCGACAGGCTCCCTCACAGATACGCAGTATTTT.

The chain combines TRBV30 with TRBJ1-2, with 8 bases aligning to TRBD1. V trimming: 4 bases; J trimming: 4 bases; junction bases outside the gene matches: 5. Germline CDR1 reads GTSNPN; CDR2 reads SVGIG (reference sequence). The CDR3 contains 13 residues. CDR3: CAWTAGTGYGYTF. The CDR3 DNA is TGTGCCTGGACCGCCGGGACAGGCTATGGCTACACCTTC.